A single sample gave rise to the 23 T cell receptor beta chains below, sequenced in a study of T cell changes during pregnancy in multiple sclerosis (dated by TCRdb to the late 2010s). The receptor library was made with the immunoSEQ multiplex PCR assay. Imported from immuneACCESS, the table was reduced by TCRdb to in-frame sequences with V and J called. These copies leave out some clones; in studies compared against another copy, an unresolved V gene accounts for under half, and the cause of the remainder is not known. Here the sample has about 38,000 clones; around 92% occur a single time. The ten largest clones capture under 6.5% of the sample. The specimen comprised CD8+ T cells from peripheral blood mononuclear cells, sampled in the second trimester of pregnancy. These receptors originate from a female donor with multiple sclerosis, enrolled in a pregnancy study.

The chain links TRBV27 to TRBJ2-2; no definite D call. The CDR3 totals 13 residues. Germline loops: CDR1 MNHEY, CDR2 SMNVEV (reference sequence). V lost 5 bases to trimming and J lost 3 bases, with 7 bases between them. CDR3 bases: TGTGCCAGCAGTCCCCGCGACACCGGGGAGCTGTTTTTT. Translated: CASSPRDTGELFF.

This chain connects TRBV6-1 to TRBJ1-1, with TRBD1 matching over 7 bases. The CDR3 runs to 15 residues. The germline V gene has CDR1 MNHNS and CDR2 SASEGT. The V gene end was trimmed by 6 bases and the J gene end by 0 bases; junction bases not matched to a gene: 7. CDR3 region: CASSMWGTVNTEAFF. The CDR3 DNA follows: TGTGCCAGCAGCATGTGGGGGACAGTGAACACTGAAGCTTTCTTT.

This chain connects TRBV6-6 to TRBJ1-1; TRBD1 agrees at 8 bases. V shed 5 bases and J 1 base; nucleotides not matched to a gene: 3. This CDR3 has 14 amino acids. CDR1 and CDR2 (germline): MNHNY, SVGAGI (reference sequence). CDR3 in DNA: TGTGCCAGCAGTAAAGGACAGGGGAACACTGAAGCTTTCTTT. This codes for CASSKGQGNTEAFF.

The chain uses TRBV14 and TRBJ2-3, with TRBD1 identical over 8 bases. The V gene's germline CDR1 is SGHDN and CDR2 FVKESK. With 3 bases clipped from V and 13 bases from J, the junction kept 6 bases outside the gene matches. This CDR3 is 12 amino acids long. The CDR3 DNA reads TGTGCCAGCAGCCACAGACAGGGGCCGGAGTATTTT. Protein: CASSHRQGPEYF.

The J gene is TRBJ2-7, the V gene TRBV11-2; the match to TRBD2 covers 7 bases. CDR1 SGHAT and CDR2 FQNNGV come from the germline V gene. V was clipped by 5 bases and J by 0 bases; unmatched bases: 7. The CDR3 loop spans 15 amino acids. The CDR3 nucleotides are TGTGCCAGCAGCGTTCCGGGGGGTCTCTCCTACGAGCAGTACTTC. It is translated as CASSVPGGLSYEQYF.

In nucleotides, the CDR3 is TGTGCCAGTAGTATCTTTGAGATTGTCTATGGCTACACCTTC. Amino acid sequence: CASSIFEIVYGYTF. The chain combines TRBV19 with TRBJ1-2, with D hard to call. The length of the CDR3 is 14 residues. V lost 3 bases and J 4 bases, leaving 12 bases between the germline ends. Germline V lookup: CDR1 LNHDA, CDR2 SQIVND (reference sequence).

The V gene is TRBV30, the J gene TRBJ2-3, with D perhaps matching TRBD2 (5 bases). The length of the CDR3 is 15 residues. Deletions cut 0 bases from V and 0 bases from J, with 10 bases between. From germline, CDR1 is GTSNPN and CDR2 SVGIG (reference sequence). CDR3 residues: CAWSVLGISTDTQYF. CDR3 nucleotides: TGTGCCTGGAGTGTACTAGGGATTAGCACAGATACGCAGTATTTT.

The rearrangement links TRBV6-5 to TRBJ1-1; TRBD1 is a possible D gene (5 bases). The germline V and J ends were trimmed by 4 bases and 8 bases, with 14 bases remaining between them. Germline V gene data show CDR1 as MNHEY and CDR2 as SVGAGI. The CDR3 loop spans 13 amino acids. CDR3 residues: CASSLAGPTEAFF. DNA of the CDR3: TGTGCCAGCAGTTTGGCAGGGCCTACGGAAGCTTTCTTT.

The V and J genes are TRBV9 and TRBJ2-5; D unresolved. This CDR3 spans 16 amino acids. The V gene lost 3 bases and the J gene lost 5 bases, with 20 bases spanning the gap. Looked up from germline, CDR1 is SGDLS and CDR2 is YYNGEE. CDR3 sequence: CASSGPTGAYGETQYF. The CDR3 DNA reads TGTGCCAGCAGCGGCCCCACCGGTGCCTACGGGGAGACCCAGTACTTC.

The chain is built from TRBV7-2 and TRBJ1-2, with 9 bases identical to TRBD1. V trimming: 6 bases; J trimming: 8 bases; junction bases outside the gene matches: 13. Germline V gene data show CDR1 as SGHTA and CDR2 as FQGNSA. The CDR3 consists of 15 residues. The CDR3 coding sequence is TGTGCCAGCAGTCAATTTCCCACAGGGGGCGTGGGCTACACCTTC. As protein: CASSQFPTGGVGYTF.

The chain combines TRBV11-2 with TRBJ2-1, with 7 positions matching TRBD2. From germline, CDR1 is SGHAT and CDR2 FQNNGV. Trimming cost V 3 bases and J 7 bases; bases outside gene matches: 9. This CDR3 is built from 15 residues. CDR3 in DNA: TGTGCCAGCAGCTTCTTCAGCGGGGAAGGGAATGAGCAGTTCTTC. This codes for CASSFFSGEGNEQFF. The full variable domain, its missing parts supplied by reference TRBV11-2 and TRBJ2-1, is EAGVAQSPRYKIIEKRQSVAFWCNPISGHATLYWYQQILGQGPKLLIQFQNNGVVDDSQLPKDRFSAERLKGVDSTLKIQPAKLEDSAVYLCASSFFSGEGNEQFFGPGTRLTVL.

This rearrangement joins TRBV6-6 to TRBJ2-5; D might be TRBD2 (6 bases). V lost 6 bases and J 4 bases, leaving 18 bases between the germline ends. CDR3 size: 15 residues. Germline loops: CDR1 MNHNY, CDR2 SVGAGI (reference sequence). As DNA, the CDR3 is TGTGCCAGCAGCCCAAGGTCGGGGGAAAGAGAGACCCAGTACTTC. It yields the protein CASSPRSGERETQYF.

J is TRBJ2-7 and V is TRBV7-6; 10 nucleotides line up with TRBD1. V was clipped by 4 bases and J by 5 bases; unmatched bases: 5. Germline loops: CDR1 SGHVS, CDR2 FNYEAQ. The CDR3 has 14 amino acids. The CDR3 region has the DNA TGTGCCAGCAGCTCAGGACAGGGGGTCGACGAGCAGTACTTC. It is translated as CASSSGQGVDEQYF.

The CDR3 DNA reads TGTGCCAGCAGTGGGGGACTAGAAACAGATACGCAGTATTTT. Its protein is CASSGGLETDTQYF. This chain links TRBV6-1 with TRBJ2-3; TRBD2 matches 8 bases. The V gene's germline CDR1 is MNHNS and CDR2 SASEGT. CDR3 size: 14 residues. V lost 4 bases, J lost 3 bases, and 3 bases stayed unmatched.

V is TRBV25-1 and J is TRBJ2-7; 11 bases line up with TRBD2. Germline CDR1 MGHDK, CDR2 SYGVNS. J was trimmed by 3 bases and V by 4 bases; bases with no gene match: 8. This CDR3 region has 16 residues. CDR3 nucleotides: TGTGCCAGCAGTGGGGATAGCGGGAGGGCCCTCTACGAGCAGTACTTC. It codes for CASSGDSGRALYEQYF.

The V and J genes are TRBV2 and TRBJ2-7, with 9 nucleotides matching TRBD1. This CDR3 is built from 14 residues. The junction had 7 bases not matched to a gene; V was cut back by 6 bases and J by 4 bases. Germline assignment: CDR1 SNHLY and CDR2 FYNNEI. The CDR3 loop is CASRAGTGSYEQYF. In DNA form, the CDR3 reads TGTGCCAGCAGAGCCGGGACAGGGAGTTACGAGCAGTACTTC.

The chain is built from TRBV27 and TRBJ2-1, with TRBD1 matching over 8 bases. CDR1 MNHEY and CDR2 SMNVEV come from the germline V gene (reference sequence). The J segment lost 2 bases and the V segment lost 5 bases, leaving 5 bases of the junction unmatched. The CDR3 runs 15 residues. The DNA of the CDR3 is TGTGCCAGCAGTCTCACAGGGGGAACCTACAATGAGCAGTTCTTC. As protein: CASSLTGGTYNEQFF.

This clone was seen just once. V and J are TRBV5-1 and TRBJ2-2; TRBD1 matches at 11 bases. The CDR3 is made up of 16 amino acids. The ends lost 4 bases at V and 6 bases at J; junction bases unmatched: 8. CDR1 SGHRS and CDR2 YFSETQ come from the germline V gene. The chain's CDR3 is CASSPRTGGAAGELFF. The CDR3 nucleotides read TGCGCCAGCAGCCCCAGGACAGGGGGCGCGGCCGGGGAGCTGTTTTTT. Full variable domain (rest looked up from reference TRBV5-1 and TRBJ2-2): KAGVTQTPRYLIKTRGQQVTLSCSPISGHRSVSWYQQTPGQGLQFLFEYFSETQRNKGNFPGRFSGRQFSNSRSEMNVSTLELGDSALYLCASSPRTGGAAGELFFGEGSRLTVL.

This clone was observed a few times. The chain has TRBV27 and TRBJ1-3; D not resolved. This CDR3 is built from 14 residues. Deletions cut 3 bases from V and 2 bases from J, with 8 bases between. Germline lookup yields CDR1 MNHEY and CDR2 SMNVEV (reference sequence). CDR3 nucleotides: TGTGCCAGCAGTTTGGGCCAGGCTGGAAACACCATATATTTT. Translated: CASSLGQAGNTIYF.

The chain couples TRBV27 to TRBJ1-5; D possibly corresponds to TRBD1 (5 bases). Germline V gene sequence: CDR1 MNHEY, CDR2 SMNVEV (reference sequence). CDR3 length: 15 residues. Between the trimmed V and J ends, which lost 3 bases and 0 bases, there was a span of 9 bases. CDR3 bases: TGTGCCAGCAGTTTTTCCAGGGCTAGCAATCAGCCCCAGCATTTT. Its translation: CASSFSRASNQPQHF.

The chain is built from TRBV4-3 and TRBJ2-7; 8 bases fit TRBD1. The CDR3 has 14 residues. CDR1 and CDR2 from the germline V gene are LGHNA and YSLEER. Germline trimming cut 0 bases from V and 6 bases from J; bases unmatched to any gene: 4. CDR3 in DNA: TGCGCCAGCAGCCAAGATGCGGGACAGGTCGAGCAGTACTTC. Translating gives CASSQDAGQVEQYF.

This clone showed up just once. This chain uses TRBV27 with TRBJ2-1; D not resolved. Trimming removed 8 bases from V and 0 bases from J, with 8 bases in between. Germline lookup yields CDR1 MNHEY and CDR2 SMNVEV (reference sequence). The CDR3 is made up of 13 amino acids. The CDR3 DNA is TGTGCCAGCGGAAGAGGCTCCTACAATGAGCAGTTCTTC. Its protein product is CASGRGSYNEQFF.

This clone was picked up one time. The chain couples TRBV10-2 to TRBJ2-3; D unresolved. The V gene's germline CDR1 is WSHSY and CDR2 SAAADI. Between the trimmed V and J ends, which lost 8 bases and 0 bases, there was a span of 12 bases. CDR3 length equals 14 residues. The CDR3 nucleotides are TGCGCCAGCGAAGTGGGCGTTAGCACAGATACGCAGTATTTT. Its translation: CASEVGVSTDTQYF.